A selection of T cell receptor beta chains follows, all from one sample in a study of OX40 agonist ivuxolimab in advanced cancers. Method: immunoSEQ multiplex PCR; TCRdb's copy keeps in-frame clones and lacks some. Of about 40,000 clones listed, approximately 90% are singletons. The material sequenced was CD4+ or CD8+ T cells sorted from blood, taken in a trial of the OX40 agonist ivuxolimab. The receptors stem from an adult with an advanced solid tumor such as melanoma, head and neck, liver or kidney cancer. CDR3s include the opening cysteine and the closing phenylalanine or tryptophan. D genes are given only for firm matches. Where a row states a size, it is once, few, many or the class of an expanded clone; other rows omit it.

J,size,V,D,CDR3,DNA
TRBJ2-1,.,TRBV5-4,TRBD2,CASSMRGGGYSEQFF,TGTGCCAGCAGCATGCGGGGGGGAGGGTATAGTGAGCAGTTCTTC
TRBJ2-7,.,TRBV19,TRBD2,CASSIEASGSYEQYF,TGTGCCAGTAGTATAGAGGCTAGCGGGAGTTACGAGCAGTACTTC
TRBJ1-5,.,TRBV5-1,.,CASSLVGGSNQPQHF,TGCGCCAGCAGCTTGGTTGGGGGTAGCAATCAGCCCCAGCATTTT
TRBJ1-2,.,TRBV2,TRBD1,CANAGQGVYGYTF,TGTGCCAATGCCGGACAGGGGGTTTATGGCTACACCTTC
TRBJ1-1,.,TRBV15,.,CATSREKWNTEAFF,TGTGCCACCAGCAGAGAGAAGTGGAATACTGAAGCTTTCTTT
TRBJ2-1,large,TRBV29-1,TRBD1,CSVGTGDFEQFF,TGCAGCGTAGGGACAGGGGATTTTGAGCAGTTCTTC
TRBJ2-7,.,TRBV5-8,TRBD1,CASSWGQGADEQYF,TGTGCCAGCAGCTGGGGACAGGGGGCCGACGAGCAGTACTTC
TRBJ2-1,.,TRBV9,TRBD2,CASSVGHSGRTGSSYNEQFF,TGTGCCAGCAGCGTAGGTCATAGCGGGAGGACGGGCTCTTCCTACAATGAGCAGTTCTTC
TRBJ2-7,.,TRBV6-5,.,CASSYNTDSEQYF,TGTGCCAGCAGTTATAATACGGATTCCGAGCAGTACTTC
TRBJ1-5,.,TRBV9,.,CASSPDPRTDSNQPQHF,TGTGCCAGCAGCCCCGACCCCCGGACGGATAGCAATCAGCCCCAGCATTTT
TRBJ1-2,.,TRBV28,.,CASSNYGYTF,TGTGCCAGCAGTAACTATGGCTACACCTTC
TRBJ2-1,.,TRBV7-2,.,CASSFRATNNEQFF,TGTGCCAGCAGCTTCCGGGCCACGAACAATGAGCAGTTCTTC
TRBJ2-4,.,TRBV19,TRBD1,CASSISSGQGRHIQYF,TGTGCCAGTAGTATTAGTTCCGGACAGGGCAGACACATTCAGTACTTC
TRBJ2-3,.,TRBV30,.,CAWGLIRTDTQYF,TGTGCCTGGGGGCTTATCCGCACAGATACGCAGTATTTT
TRBJ2-7,.,TRBV19,.,CASSIGGALSAYEQYF,TGTGCCAGTAGTATAGGGGGGGCCCTAAGCGCCTACGAGCAGTACTTC
TRBJ2-7,.,TRBV6-1,.,CALQDGDIDEQYF,TGTGCCCTCCAGGATGGGGACATCGACGAGCAGTACTTC
TRBJ2-7,.,TRBV5-1,.,CASSFSNARAYEQYF,TGCGCCAGCAGTTTTTCCAACGCCAGGGCCTACGAGCAGTACTTC
TRBJ1-1,.,TRBV6-5,.,CASSYSGTGSEAFF,TGTGCCAGCAGTTACTCGGGCACAGGGTCTGAAGCTTTCTTT
TRBJ2-3,.,TRBV5-1,.,CASSPFRETDTQYF,TGCGCCAGCAGCCCCTTCAGGGAAACAGATACGCAGTATTTT
TRBJ1-1,.,TRBV2,.,CASSVGEGYTEAFF,TGTGCCAGCAGTGTTGGAGAGGGGTACACTGAAGCTTTCTTT
TRBJ2-7,.,TRBV6-6,.,CASSLTGFYEQYF,TGTGCCAGCAGCTTAACAGGGTTCTACGAGCAGTACTTC
TRBJ2-1,.,TRBV5-1,.,CASSLTTGPPHNEQFF,TGCGCCAGCAGCCTCACCACAGGGCCACCCCACAATGAGCAGTTCTTC
TRBJ2-7,.,TRBV27,.,CASTDRGAGYEQYF,TGTGCCAGCACTGACCGGGGGGCCGGCTACGAGCAGTACTTC
TRBJ2-7,.,TRBV27,TRBD2,CASSLRGLAGAPHYEQYF,TGTGCCAGCAGTCTAAGAGGGCTAGCGGGAGCACCCCACTACGAGCAGTACTTC
TRBJ2-7,.,TRBV7-9,TRBD1,CASSLVGQIYEQYF,TGTGCCAGCAGCTTAGTGGGACAGATATACGAGCAGTACTTC
TRBJ1-5,.,TRBV15,.,CAPGYTGNQPQHF,TGTGCCCCGGGGTACACAGGAAATCAGCCCCAGCATTTT
TRBJ1-1,.,TRBV19,.,CATQPSRNTEAFF,TGTGCCACTCAGCCGAGCCGTAACACTGAAGCTTTCTTT
TRBJ2-7,.,TRBV6-1,.,CASSRRAASPHEQYF,TGTGCCAGCAGCCGAAGAGCGGCTTCGCCCCACGAGCAGTACTTC
TRBJ1-1,.,TRBV28,.,CASSLGGNTEAFF,TGTGCCAGCAGTTTAGGGGGGAACACTGAAGCTTTCTTT
TRBJ2-1,.,TRBV27,TRBD2,CASSWTSGGGPYNEQFF,TGTGCCAGCAGCTGGACTAGCGGGGGGGGGCCCTACAATGAGCAGTTCTTC
TRBJ1-2,.,TRBV4-2,.,CASSHEGAPRGYTF,TGTGCCAGCAGCCACGAGGGAGCCCCTCGGGGCTACACCTTC
TRBJ1-1,.,TRBV7-2,TRBD1,CASSFRDRATEAFF,TGTGCCAGCAGCTTCCGGGACAGGGCCACTGAAGCTTTCTTT
TRBJ1-5,.,TRBV6-6,TRBD1,CASSYSGGSNQPQHF,TGTGCCAGCAGTTACTCAGGGGGCTCAAATCAGCCCCAGCATTTT
TRBJ2-7,.,TRBV11-2,.,CASSSGTVGEQYF,TGTGCCAGCAGCTCGGGGACGGTAGGCGAGCAGTACTTC
TRBJ1-1,once,TRBV5-4,.,CASSELGNTEAFF,TGTGCCAGCAGCGAGCTGGGGAACACTGAAGCTTTCTTT
TRBJ1-2,.,TRBV29-1,TRBD1,CSVEGQGGYGYTF,TGCAGCGTCGAGGGACAGGGGGGCTATGGCTACACCTTC
TRBJ2-7,many,TRBV6-5,.,CASSARGRSYEQYF,TGTGCCAGCAGTGCCCGGGGTCGATCCTACGAGCAGTACTTC
TRBJ1-5,.,TRBV6-5,.,CASSGTSGPQHF,TGTGCCAGCAGTGGCACCTCAGGACCCCAGCATTTT
TRBJ2-7,.,TRBV4-1,.,CASSQASLAMLGEQYF,TGCGCCAGCAGCCAAGCTTCCCTGGCAATGCTGGGCGAGCAGTACTTC
TRBJ2-7,.,TRBV13,TRBD1,CASSLGQGYEQYF,TGTGCCAGCAGCCTGGGACAGGGGTACGAGCAGTACTTC
TRBJ2-3,.,TRBV7-9,TRBD2,CASSLGGRAADTQYF,TGTGCCAGCAGCTTAGGCGGGAGGGCTGCAGATACGCAGTATTTT
TRBJ2-7,.,TRBV6-5,.,CASSPRGDYEQYF,TGTGCCAGCAGTCCCCGCGGGGACTACGAGCAGTACTTC
TRBJ1-1,.,TRBV6-6,TRBD1,CASSPTSDRVTEAFF,TGTGCCAGCAGCCCAACCTCGGACAGGGTCACTGAAGCTTTCTTT
TRBJ2-1,.,TRBV7-9,.,CASSWPVGDKPYNEQFF,TGTGCCAGCAGCTGGCCCGTCGGGGACAAGCCCTACAATGAGCAGTTCTTC
TRBJ2-1,.,TRBV6-5,TRBD1,CASSYGQAYNEQFF,TGTGCCAGCAGTTACGGACAGGCTTACAATGAGCAGTTCTTC
TRBJ2-1,.,TRBV7-8,TRBD2,CASSLPRTSGMGNEQFF,TGTGCCAGCAGCTTACCCCGGACTAGCGGGATGGGGAATGAGCAGTTCTTC
TRBJ1-5,.,TRBV5-5,.,CASSLAQTAQPQHF,TGTGCCAGCAGCTTGGCCCAGACAGCTCAGCCCCAGCATTTT
TRBJ1-1,.,TRBV11-2,TRBD1,CASSLEMRGHGNTEAFF,TGTGCCAGCAGCTTAGAGATGAGGGGGCATGGCAACACTGAAGCTTTCTTT
TRBJ2-1,.,TRBV7-6,.,CASSRVLSDEQFF,TGTGCCAGCAGCCGGGTGTTGTCCGATGAGCAGTTCTTC
TRBJ2-3,few,TRBV6-1,.,CASSEILNTDTQYF,TGTGCCAGCAGTGAGATCCTAAACACAGATACGCAGTATTTT